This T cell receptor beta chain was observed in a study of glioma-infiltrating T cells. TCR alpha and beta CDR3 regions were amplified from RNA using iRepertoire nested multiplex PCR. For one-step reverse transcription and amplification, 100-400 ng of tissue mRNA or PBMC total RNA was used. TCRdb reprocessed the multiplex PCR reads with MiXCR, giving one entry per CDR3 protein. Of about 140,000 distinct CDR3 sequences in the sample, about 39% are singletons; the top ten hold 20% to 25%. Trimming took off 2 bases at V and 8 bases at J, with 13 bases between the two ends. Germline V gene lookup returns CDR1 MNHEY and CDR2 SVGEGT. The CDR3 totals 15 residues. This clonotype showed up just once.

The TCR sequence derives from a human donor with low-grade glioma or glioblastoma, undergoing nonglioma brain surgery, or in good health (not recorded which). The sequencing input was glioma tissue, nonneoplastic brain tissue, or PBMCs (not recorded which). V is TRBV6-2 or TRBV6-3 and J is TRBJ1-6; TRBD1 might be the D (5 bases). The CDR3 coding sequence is TGTGCCAGCAGTTACGCCCGGGGGATTGATTCACCCCTCCACTTT. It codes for CASSYARGIDSPLHF.